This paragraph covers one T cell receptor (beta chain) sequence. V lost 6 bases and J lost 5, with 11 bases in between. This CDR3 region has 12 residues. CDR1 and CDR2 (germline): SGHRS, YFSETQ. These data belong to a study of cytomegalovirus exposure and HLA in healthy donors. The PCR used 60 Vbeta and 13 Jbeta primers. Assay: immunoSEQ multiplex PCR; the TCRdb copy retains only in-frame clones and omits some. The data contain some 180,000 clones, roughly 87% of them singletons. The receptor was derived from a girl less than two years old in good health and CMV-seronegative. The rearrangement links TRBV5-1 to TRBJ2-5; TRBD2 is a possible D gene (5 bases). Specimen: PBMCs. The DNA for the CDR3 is TGCGCCAGCATGGAGGAAGTGGAGACCCAGTACTTC. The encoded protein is CASMEEVETQYF.